This T cell receptor (beta chain) was identified in a study of siplizumab effects on memory and regulatory T cells. Trimming took off 0 bases at V and 4 bases at J, with 12 bases between the two ends. The CDR3 has 15 amino acids. In germline, CDR1 is MGHRA, CDR2 YSYEKL. Each sample contributed about 10^5 TCR templates to the assay. The table came from immunoSEQ multiplex PCR; TCRdb's copy has only in-frame clones and leaves some out. The sample records about 94,000 clones, roughly 94% being singletons. Material for sequencing was non-Treg CD4+ T cells sorted from blood. This sequence was found in a human donor in good health. This sequence joins TRBV4-1 and TRBJ1-1, with D perhaps TRBD1 (5 bases). The CDR3 DNA follows: TGCGCCAGCAGCCAAGAAAAAAGGGGAGCCACTGAAGCTTTCTTT. It encodes CASSQEKRGATEAFF.